The T cell receptor beta chain described here comes from a study of blood T cell repertoires in COVID-19. Study-wide background: Acute-phase and convalescent COVID-19 samples originated in the United States, Italy and Spain. The cDNA or gDNA used as material had been derived from T cells, B-cell-depleted T cells, or PBMCs.

This table comes from immunoSEQ multiplex PCR, and its TCRdb copy is limited to in-frame clones, with some not included. The sample comprises around 99,000 clones, approximately 90% of which are singletons, and 6.8% rests with the top ten. The V segment lost 1 base and the J segment 2 bases; nucleotides outside the gene matches: 9. CDR1 LGHDT and CDR2 YNNKEL come from the germline V gene (reference sequence). The CDR3 totals 18 residues. Sequencing used peripheral blood. V and J are TRBV3-1 (or the pseudogene TRBV3-2) and TRBJ2-5; the match to TRBD2 covers 11 bases. This clonotype was sampled from a man aged 45-65 years with active or convalescent COVID-19. The CDR3 sequence is CASSQVLAGGPDQETQYF. DNA for the CDR3: TGTGCCAGCAGCCAAGTGCTAGCGGGAGGCCCTGATCAAGAGACCCAGTACTTC.